The 8 T cell receptor beta chains in this list originate from one sample, sequenced in a study of shared clonotypes between healthy human individuals. The repertoire was sequenced with immunoSEQ multiplex PCR; TCRdb's copy has only in-frame clones and lacks some. This table has over a million clones, 75% to 80% appearing once. Input material: memory CD4+ T cells from PBMCs. Subset reported: CD45RA-negative fraction. All receptors derive from a man between 18 and 29 years old in good health. Some clones in this sample may be carry-over from other donors' samples.

The table lists this clone with a few counts. V and J are TRBV6-6 and TRBJ2-6, with 8 bases identical to TRBD1. Unmatched junction bases numbered 4, after V lost 5 bases and J lost 4 bases. The CDR3 runs to 15 residues. Per the germline V gene, CDR1 is MNHNY and CDR2 is SVGAGI (reference sequence). The CDR3 coding sequence is TGTGCCAGCAGTGACCGGACAGGGGGGGCCAACGTCCTGACTTTC. This codes for CASSDRTGGANVLTF.

The V call is TRBV7-3, the J call TRBJ2-3, with TRBD1 as a possible D gene (6 bases). Trimming left V 4 bases short and J 4 bases short, with 12 bases between. CDR3 size: 14 residues. Germline CDR1 and CDR2: SGHTA and FQGTGA. This chain's CDR3 is CASSSRGRSDTQYF. The CDR3 DNA follows: TGTGCCAGCAGCTCCAGGGGACGGTCAGATACGCAGTATTTT.

This rearrangement joins TRBV28 to TRBJ1-2; D not resolved. The V gene lost 3 bases and the J gene lost 7 bases, with 15 bases spanning the gap. The CDR3 sequence is 14 residues long. Germline V gene lookup returns CDR1 MDHEN and CDR2 SYDVKM. CDR3 sequence (DNA): TGTGCCAGCAGTTTCGGTGGGGTGTTGAGTGGCTACACCTTC. Its translation: CASSFGGVLSGYTF.

A single count supports this clone. The gene calls are TRBV5-4 and TRBJ2-5; D not certain. The CDR3 consists of 14 residues. The germline V gene has CDR1 SGHNT and CDR2 YYREEE (reference sequence). V was cut by 2 bases and J by 3 bases, with 11 bases left in between. The CDR3 reads CASSFLGPEETQYF. In DNA form, the CDR3 reads TGTGCCAGCAGCTTTCTTGGACCCGAAGAGACCCAGTACTTC. Drawing the rest from reference TRBV5-4 and TRBJ2-5, the complete variable domain is ETGVTQSPTHLIKTRGQQVTLRCSSQSGHNTVSWYQQALGQGPQFIFQYYREEENGRGNFPPRFSGLQFPNYSSELNVNALELDDSALYLCASSFLGPEETQYFGPGTRLLVL.

With respect to this clone: A read error may produce the germline difference seen at one junction end. The chain joins TRBV5-1 to TRBJ1-2; TRBD1 matches at 9 bases. This CDR3 comprises 15 residues. The germline CDR1 and CDR2 sequences are SGHRS and YFSETQ. CDR3 DNA: TGTGCCAGCAGCTTTGGGACAGGGCCCGTTTATGGCTACACCTTC. It translates to CASSFGTGPVYGYTF.

The chain links TRBV9 to TRBJ2-7; a possible D gene is TRBD2 (5 bases). The V gene lost 1 base and the J gene lost 5 bases, with 16 bases spanning the gap. This CDR3 is built from 15 residues. Germline V gives CDR1 SGDLS, CDR2 YYNGEE. Written as DNA, the CDR3 is TGTGCCAGCAGCGTATCCTGGGCCGGGATCGACGAGCAGTACTTC. It specifies CASSVSWAGIDEQYF.

The chain joins TRBV5-1 to TRBJ1-3; D gene uncertain. The CDR3 contains 16 residues. CDR1 is SGHRS and CDR2 is YFSETQ in the germline V gene. Trimming stripped 0 bases from V and 0 bases from J, with 10 bases between. The DNA of the CDR3 is TGCGCCAGCAGCTTGGATGGCAGCCTCTCTGGAAACACCATATATTTT. This encodes CASSLDGSLSGNTIYF.

Only a few counts were recorded for this clone. The V and J genes are TRBV10-2 and TRBJ2-5; D is uncertain. The germline V gene has CDR1 WSHSY and CDR2 SAAADI. The germline V and J ends were trimmed by 5 bases and 1 base, with 11 bases remaining between them. The CDR3 runs to 14 residues. The CDR3: CASSPRHGQETQYF. The CDR3, as DNA: TGCGCCAGCAGTCCGCGGCACGGCCAAGAGACCCAGTACTTC.